This passage covers 12 T cell receptor beta chains from one sample sequenced in a study of CD8+ T cells in alopecia areata (dated by TCRdb to the late 2010s). Library creation used the immunoSEQ multiplex PCR assay. For TCR sequencing, RNA was extracted from every sample and reverse transcribed into cDNA to serve as template. TCRdb's version of the immuneACCESS table is confined to in-frame rearrangements and falls short of the full clone set. An unresolved V gene accounts for under half of the shortfall where checked; the remainder is of unknown origin. The sample table contains roughly 120,000 clones; only one count was recorded for around 61% of them. The ten most abundant clones make up roughly 3.1% of the sample. The sample comprised CD4+ T cells sorted from blood. The receptors were gathered from a human donor in good health.

A word on this clone: A junction end diverges from the germline sequence, so it may reflect a read error. The V call is TRBV23-1, the J call TRBJ1-2, with 8 bases lining up with TRBD1. TRBV23-1 is given ORF status, its function remaining uncertain. There are 12 residues in the CDR3. This CDR3 is CASSQDGTGGPF. The DNA of the CDR3 is TGCGCCAGCAGTCAAGATGGGACAGGTGGGCCCTTC.

This clone was recorded a few times. The rearrangement links TRBV29-1 to TRBJ2-2, with D tentatively TRBD1 or TRBD2 (6 bases each). CDR3 length: 15 residues. V lost 4 bases and J 1 base, leaving 13 bases between the germline ends. Germline CDR1 is SQVTM and CDR2 is ANQGSEA. This chain's CDR3 is CSVVWRGVNTGELFF. The CDR3 coding sequence is TGCAGCGTTGTGTGGAGGGGGGTGAACACCGGGGAGCTGTTTTTT.

The chain has TRBV30 and TRBJ1-6, with 7 bases identical to TRBD1. V lost 1 base to trimming and J lost 9 bases; unmatched junction nucleotides: 3. The CDR3 covers 13 residues. In germline, CDR1 is GTSNPN, CDR2 SVGIG (reference sequence). The CDR3 sequence is CAWSGQGGSPLHF. In DNA, the CDR3 is TGTGCCTGGAGTGGACAGGGTGGTTCACCCCTCCACTTT.

This clone has just one count. The chain links TRBV11-1 to TRBJ1-1; no clear D. Germline V lookup: CDR1 SGHAT, CDR2 FQDESV (reference sequence). This CDR3 spans 13 amino acids. V was pared by 1 base and J by 1 base, with 4 bases between. CDR3 bases: TGTGCCAGCAGCTTAGTGTGGAACACTGAAGCTTTCTTT. Amino acids: CASSLVWNTEAFF.

This sequence joins TRBV5-1 and TRBJ1-1, with a tentative D call TRBD1 (5 bases). The V gene lost 1 base and the J gene lost 4 bases, with 11 bases spanning the gap. The CDR3 contains 14 residues. Looked up from germline, CDR1 is SGHRS and CDR2 is YFSETQ. The CDR3 DNA sequence: TGCGCCAGCAGCTTGTCCGGGGGTAGCACTGAAGCTTTCTTT. It encodes CASSLSGGSTEAFF. Complete variable domain (other parts from reference TRBV5-1 and TRBJ1-1): KAGVTQTPRYLIKTRGQQVTLSCSPISGHRSVSWYQQTPGQGLQFLFEYFSETQRNKGNFPGRFSGRQFSNSRSEMNVSTLELGDSALYLCASSLSGGSTEAFFGQGTRLTVV.

A few counts support this clone. J is TRBJ2-5 and V is TRBV11-2, with 10 bases aligning to TRBD2. CDR3 size: 16 residues. CDR1 is SGHAT and CDR2 is FQNNGV in the germline V gene. After removal of 1 base from V and 5 bases from J, the junction contained 7 bases not matched to a gene. The CDR3 here is CASSLGSSGGWETQYF. Written as DNA, the CDR3 is TGTGCCAGCAGCTTAGGTTCTAGCGGGGGTTGGGAGACCCAGTACTTC.

This chain connects TRBV4-1 to TRBJ1-3; 7 bases fit TRBD1. Per germline, CDR1 MGHRA and CDR2 YSYEKL. The CDR3 sequence is 15 residues long. After removal of 1 base from V and 2 bases from J, the junction contained 2 bases not matched to a gene. The CDR3, as DNA: TGCGCCAGCAGCCAAGTAGGGGGCACTGGAAACACCATATATTTT. This codes for CASSQVGGTGNTIYF.

The sample holds a few counts of this clone. The rearrangement links TRBV27 to TRBJ2-5; the D gene is possibly TRBD2 (6 bases). Per germline, CDR1 MNHEY and CDR2 SMNVEV (reference sequence). CDR3 length: 13 residues. Trimming stripped 7 bases from V and 9 bases from J, with 18 bases between. CDR3 sequence reads: CASTPSSGVAQYF. CDR3 bases: TGTGCCAGCACCCCTTCCTCGGGGGTTGCCCAGTACTTC.

The V call is TRBV30, the J call TRBJ1-2; the match to TRBD1 covers 10 bases. Trimming removed 4 bases from V and 7 bases from J; junction bases left unmatched: 6. The CDR3 has 13 residues. Germline CDR1 and CDR2: GTSNPN and SVGIG (reference sequence). CDR3 nucleotides: TGTGCCTGGAATGGACAGGGGGATGTTGGCTACACCTTC. This gives the protein CAWNGQGDVGYTF.

This chain joins TRBV29-1 and TRBJ1-1, with unresolved D. The CDR3 is 11 residues long. Per germline, CDR1 SQVTM and CDR2 ANQGSEA. The V end was cut by 4 bases, the J end by 2 bases, with 5 bases between. The CDR3 here is CSVAPNTEAFF. The CDR3 DNA reads as TGCAGCGTTGCACCTAACACTGAAGCTTTCTTT.

The chain couples TRBV30 to TRBJ1-5, with unresolved D. Between the trimmed V and J ends, which lost 3 bases and 4 bases, there was a span of 19 bases. The CDR3 loop spans 16 amino acids. Germline CDR1 GTSNPN, CDR2 SVGIG (reference sequence). CDR3 coding DNA: TGTGCCTGGAGGAGGGCAGGATCAGCGGGGAATCAGCCCCAGCATTTT. It specifies CAWRRAGSAGNQPQHF.

The V gene is TRBV4-1, the J gene TRBJ2-7; the D is unclear. The V gene's germline CDR1 is MGHRA and CDR2 YSYEKL. The V gene lost 2 bases and the J gene lost 7 bases, with 15 bases spanning the gap. The CDR3 is 14 amino acids. The CDR3 is CASSQPLGLGEQYF. The CDR3 DNA follows: TGCGCCAGCAGCCAACCGCTTGGATTAGGGGAGCAGTACTTC.